These 8 T cell receptor beta chains originate from one sample sequenced in a study of blood T cell repertoires in COVID-19. Clones were read by immunoSEQ multiplex PCR, and TCRdb kept only the in-frame ones, dropping some. The sample consists of approximately 110,000 clones, approximately 90% of them appearing once. Sequenced material: peripheral blood. All receptors come from a man in his fifties with COVID-19, enrolled during active disease.

The rearrangement joins TRBV27 to TRBJ1-2; perhaps TRBD1 as D (6 bases). V gave up 0 bases and J gave up 5 bases, with 7 bases separating them. The germline gives CDR1 MNHEY, CDR2 SMNVEV (reference sequence). The CDR3 contains 13 residues. The CDR3 here is CASSLSGGYGYTF. The CDR3 region has the DNA TGTGCCAGCAGTTTATCAGGGGGATATGGCTACACCTTC.

V and J are TRBV11-2 and TRBJ2-1, with a possible D match to TRBD2 (6 bases). The CDR3 loop spans 14 amino acids. Between the trimmed V and J ends, which lost 4 bases and 7 bases, there was a span of 14 bases. Germline V gives CDR1 SGHAT, CDR2 FQNNGV. This CDR3 reads CASSSIQRVNEQFF. The DNA for the CDR3 is TGTGCCAGCAGCTCCATACAGCGGGTAAATGAGCAGTTCTTC.

The V call is TRBV28, the J call TRBJ2-5; tentatively, D is TRBD1 (5 bases). V dropped 3 bases and J dropped 2 bases, with 19 bases sitting between them. Looked up from germline, CDR1 is MDHEN and CDR2 is SYDVKM. The length of the CDR3 is 17 residues. CDR3 sequence reads: CASSFFTAGHSQETQYF. Here the CDR3 DNA reads TGTGCCAGCAGTTTTTTTACTGCCGGACATTCTCAAGAGACCCAGTACTTC.

The chain joins TRBV9 to TRBJ2-3, with 7 nucleotides matching TRBD2. The V gene end was trimmed by 0 bases and the J gene end by 14 bases; junction bases not matched to a gene: 15. The CDR3 covers 15 residues. CDR1 and CDR2 from the germline V gene are SGDLS and YYNGEE. The CDR3 reads CASSVATGGGDPRYF. The DNA of the CDR3 is TGTGCCAGCAGCGTAGCTACTGGGGGAGGGGACCCGCGGTATTTT.

The rearrangement joins TRBV30 to TRBJ2-6; the D gene is possibly TRBD1 (5 bases). The CDR3 totals 17 residues. V lost 4 bases to trimming and J lost 0 bases, with 16 bases between them. The germline gives CDR1 GTSNPN, CDR2 SVGIG (reference sequence). This CDR3 reads CAWKNRLSYSGANVLTF. The DNA of the CDR3 is TGTGCCTGGAAAAACAGGTTGTCGTACTCTGGGGCCAACGTCCTGACTTTC.

This clone was recorded once. This chain links TRBV9 with TRBJ2-1, with D perhaps matching TRBD1 (6 bases). V lost 2 bases to trimming and J lost 8 bases, with 23 bases between them. Germline CDR1 SGDLS, CDR2 YYNGEE. CDR3 length: 17 residues. DNA of the CDR3: TGTGCCAGCAGCGTCGGAATCTCCGGGACAATCGTCCATGAGCAGTTCTTC. This codes for CASSVGISGTIVHEQFF.

The genes are TRBV19 and TRBJ2-3; 7 bases align to TRBD1. V gave up 4 bases and J gave up 1 base; unmatched junction bases: 2. The CDR3 length is 14 residues. Germline V lookup: CDR1 LNHDA, CDR2 SQIVND (reference sequence). CDR3 nucleotide sequence: TGTGCCAGTAGTAAAGGGGGCGGCACAGATACGCAGTATTTT. Amino acids: CASSKGGGTDTQYF.

This clone was detected a few times. V gene TRBV24-1 combines with J gene TRBJ2-3, with D perhaps TRBD2 (5 bases). Per the germline V gene, CDR1 is KGHDR and CDR2 is SFDVKD. This CDR3 region has 14 residues. V was trimmed by 6 bases and J by 4 bases, leaving 13 bases between them. This chain's CDR3 is CATSLAERADTQYF. The DNA for the CDR3 is TGTGCCACCAGTCTAGCAGAGAGGGCAGATACGCAGTATTTT.